This T cell receptor (beta chain) derives from a study of Graves' ophthalmopathy and Graves' hyperthyroidism. Trimming cost V 5 bases and J 1 base, with 8 bases left between them. CDR1 and CDR2 from the germline V gene are ENHRY and SYGVKD. This CDR3 is 14 amino acids long. Overall study findings and caveats: The model's ophthalmopathy progression predictions had approximately 69% sensitivity and less than 85% specificity. Among expanded thyroid clonotypes above 0.001 frequency, most also occurred in blood. Using a 13-signature model, the authors split ophthalmopathy from stable hyperthyroidism, with roughly 90% sensitivity and approximately 81% specificity.

A remark on this clonotype: Its cognate antigen is unknown.

A diagnosis was made from clinical symptoms together with serum thyroxine, TRAb, thyroid ultrasound and orbital computed tomography. Scientists amplified the TCR beta CDR3 regions from RNA transcripts. RT-PCR was first run with HTBI primers, then multiplex PCR in a second round. TCRdb analysed the multiplex PCR reads with MiXCR anew, one entry per CDR3 protein. The data show about 550,000 distinct CDR3 sequences, with approximately 35% seen just once and about 4.2% held by the top ten. The origin of this receptor is an adult man with Graves' hyperthyroidism. The rearrangement joins TRBV10-3 to TRBJ2-2, with no clear D. The specimen was peripheral blood or thyroid tissue (not recorded which). The chain's CDR3 is CAISYSGNTGELFF. Here the CDR3 DNA reads TGTGCCATCAGTTATTCGGGGAACACCGGGGAGCTGTTTTTT.